Described below is a single T cell receptor (beta chain) sequence and its context. Its binding antigen is unknown. Per-base qualities were not stored, and no clone one base away is much larger. The data are from a study of blood T cell repertoires in COVID-19 (dated by TCRdb to between 2020 and 2021). Describing the broader study: The collaborator samples originated in the United States, Italy and Spain and spanned the acute and convalescent phases of COVID-19. The dataset comprised deeply sampled blood TCRbeta repertoires from subjects exposed to, actively infected with, or recovered from COVID-19. A de-identified subject ID, COVID-19 status, age in years and sex were almost always included in the sample metadata. A freely available public database, intended as a resource for researchers studying the immune response to SARS-CoV-2, is where the repertoires were released. The prospective study material was composed of cDNA or gDNA derived from T cells, B-cell-depleted T cells, or PBMCs. The samples were drawn from two sources: the first 160 participants of the ongoing ImmuneRACE study, and 1,000 to 1,500 subjects contributed by 6 global collaborators. HLA class I and class II types, where available, came from metadata supplied by the sample provider rather than from assay-based typing. General conclusions and limits of the study: The amount of clinical and demographic metadata varied by source and participant and was provided uncurated.

CDR1 MDHEN and CDR2 SYDVKM were looked up in the germline V gene. Inclusive of the bounding cysteine and phenylalanine, the CDR3 is 14 residues long. The kept DNA is CDR3 alone, 42 bases in frame from the first base. Trimming removed 6 bases from V and 7 bases from J, leaving 13 bases between the germline ends. The immunoSEQ Assay, a bias-controlled multiplex PCR, was used to amplify TCRbeta CDR3 regions from genomic DNA. Under the source paper's analysis protocol: The number of nucleated cells in each sample was estimated by amplification of reference gene primers within the assay. To quantify the absolute abundance of each unique TCRbeta CDR3 rearrangement, sequence reads were collapsed and filtered. For each sample, productive Simpson clonality was calculated as the square root of Simpson's diversity index over productive rearrangements. TCRdb provides this immuneACCESS table in a form limited to in-frame rearrangements. Some clones are lacking; in checked studies, under half of them reflect an unresolved V gene, and why the rest are absent is not known. From that table come the V and J calls and clone size; the DNA was used to work out D and trimming. In all, the sample holds about 440,000 clones, and less than 95% of those were seen once. About 0.63% of the sample rests with the top ten.

Enrolling through a virtual design, the prospective study's participants ranged in age from about 18 to 89 years and lived across roughly 23 United States geographic areas. To assign participants to cohorts, the prospective study relied on clinical history that participants themselves reported in a screening survey and a study questionnaire. For ImmuneRACE Cohort 3, a participant was defined as recovered based on two consecutive negative NP/OP PCR tests, clearance by a healthcare professional, or resolution of symptoms. Each participant in the prospective study had whole blood, serum and a nasopharyngeal or oropharyngeal swab collected by mobile phlebotomists. Additional blood draws and questionnaires over an approximately two-month period could optionally be provided by prospective study participants. Blood samples from the prospective study were shipped frozen or at room temperature prior to DNA extraction.

In this chain, TRBV28 is recombined with TRBJ1-6; the D gene cannot be resolved reliably. Sequenced sample: PBMCs or T cells enriched from blood (not recorded which). This TCR was recovered from a man in his late teens or twenties who had recovered from COVID-19. CDR3 sequence: CASSLRGSNSPLHF. The DNA sequence is TGTGCCAGCAGCCTTAGAGGGAGCAATTCACCCCTCCACTTT. The entire variable domain, with the stretches around the CDR3 drawn from the reference TRBV28 and TRBJ1-6 proteins, is DVKVTQSSRYLVKRTGEKVFLECVQDMDHENMFWYRQDPGLGLRLIYFSYDVKMKEKGDIPEGYSVSREKKERFSLILESASTNQTSMYLCASSLRGSNSPLHFGNGTRLTVT.